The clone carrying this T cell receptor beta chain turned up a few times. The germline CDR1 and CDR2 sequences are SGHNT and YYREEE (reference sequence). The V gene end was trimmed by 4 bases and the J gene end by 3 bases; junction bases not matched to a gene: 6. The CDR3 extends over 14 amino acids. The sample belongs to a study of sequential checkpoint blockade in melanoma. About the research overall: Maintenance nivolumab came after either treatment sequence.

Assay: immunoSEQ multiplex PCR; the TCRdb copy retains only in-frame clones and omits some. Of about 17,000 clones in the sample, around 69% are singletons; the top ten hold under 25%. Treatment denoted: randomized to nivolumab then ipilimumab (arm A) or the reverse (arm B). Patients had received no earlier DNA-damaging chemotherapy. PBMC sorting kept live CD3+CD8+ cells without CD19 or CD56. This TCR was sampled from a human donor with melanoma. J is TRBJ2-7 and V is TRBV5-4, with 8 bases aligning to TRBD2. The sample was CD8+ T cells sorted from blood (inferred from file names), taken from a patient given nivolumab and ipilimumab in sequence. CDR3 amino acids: CASSDSSGYYEQYF. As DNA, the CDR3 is TGTGCCAGCAGCGATTCTAGCGGGTACTACGAGCAGTACTTC.